This is a list of T cell receptor beta chains from one sample in a study of early T cells in non-severe SARS-CoV-2 infection. Each CDR3 protein is one row after TCRdb ran MiXCR on the 5' RACE reads. This repertoire shows about 70,000 distinct CDR3 sequences, 10% found once; its top ten account for about 16%. This specimen consisted of whole blood, obtained at baseline. The receptors here all came from an adult who was a healthcare worker with PCR-confirmed SARS-CoV-2 infection or an uninfected control (not recorded which). The CDR3 runs from the conserved cysteine through the conserved F or W. A D gene is named only where the DNA matches it firmly. Expanded clones are given a class, and other clones once, few, many or no size at all.

clone size	D gene	J gene	V gene	CDR3 protein	CDR3 DNA
few	NA	TRBJ1-1	TRBV29-1	CSVVGGTLANTEAFF	TGCAGCGTTGTCGGGGGAACATTAGCGAACACTGAAGCTTTCTTT
few	NA	TRBJ2-4	TRBV29-1	CSGRLRGGKNIQYF	TGCAGCGGGCGACTAAGGGGGGGCAAAAACATTCAGTACTTC
NA	NA	TRBJ2-7	TRBV5-4	CASSLFGGFEQYF	TGTGCCAGCAGCTTGTTCGGAGGGTTCGAGCAGTACTTC
many	TRBD2	TRBJ2-2	TRBV20-1	CSARGLAVNTGELFF	TGCAGTGCTAGGGGACTAGCGGTGAACACCGGGGAGCTGTTTTTT
many	TRBD1	TRBJ2-6	TRBV4-2	CASSQDVGTGPGANVLTF	TGTGCCAGCAGCCAAGATGTCGGGACAGGCCCTGGGGCCAACGTCCTGACTTTC
many	TRBD2	TRBJ2-6	TRBV6-5	CASSYQAGVFSGANVLTF	TGTGCCAGCAGTTACCAAGCGGGAGTTTTCTCTGGGGCCAACGTCCTGACTTTC
many	TRBD2	TRBJ2-7	TRBV20-1	CSARVSAGGREQYF	TGCAGTGCTAGAGTTTCCGCGGGAGGGCGCGAGCAGTACTTC
many	NA	TRBJ1-2	TRBV6-4	CASSEFAGGKGIYGYTF	TGTGCCAGCAGTGAGTTTGCCGGGGGGAAAGGTATCTATGGCTACACCTTC
few	TRBD1	TRBJ2-2	TRBV27	CASSSRQGIDTGELFF	TGTGCCAGCAGTTCCCGACAGGGCATAGACACCGGGGAGCTGTTTTTT
NA	NA	TRBJ2-2	TRBV6-2/TRBV6-3	CASSMNTGELFF	TGTGCCAGCAGCATGAACACCGGGGAGCTGTTTTTT
NA	TRBD1	TRBJ2-7	TRBV6-5	CASGPDREGQYF	TGTGCCAGCGGCCCCGACAGGGAAGGGCAGTACTTC
few	TRBD1	TRBJ2-7	TRBV6-6	CASVDRGYEQYF	TGTGCCAGCGTGGACAGGGGCTACGAGCAGTACTTC
NA	NA	TRBJ2-3	TRBV20-1	CSATQGRLSTDTQYF	TGCAGTGCCACCCAGGGGCGCCTCAGCACAGATACGCAGTATTTT
NA	TRBD1	TRBJ1-1	TRBV7-2	CASSLTGGLNTEAFF	TGTGCCAGCAGCTTGACAGGGGGTTTGAACACTGAAGCTTTCTTT